The 14 T cell receptor beta chains listed next were all sequenced from one sample in a study of control samples from healthy donors and cancer patients. Libraries were prepared by immunoSEQ multiplex PCR; TCRdb keeps only in-frame clonotypes and omits some of them. The sample carries 75,000 to 100,000 clones, around 88% recorded once. The sequenced sample was blood. The receptor source for this set is a man aged 25-45 years in good health.

This clone was picked up one time. The V gene is TRBV5-1, the J gene TRBJ2-5; the D is unclear. Trimming shortened V by 0 bases and J by 1 base, and 7 bases separated the two germline ends. The CDR3 runs 14 residues. Germline V CDR1 and CDR2: SGHRS, YFSETQ. The CDR3 is CASSLGAAQETQYF. The CDR3, as DNA: TGCGCCAGCAGCTTGGGCGCAGCCCAAGAGACCCAGTACTTC. Drawing the rest from reference TRBV5-1 and TRBJ2-5, the complete variable domain is KAGVTQTPRYLIKTRGQQVTLSCSPISGHRSVSWYQQTPGQGLQFLFEYFSETQRNKGNFPGRFSGRQFSNSRSEMNVSTLELGDSALYLCASSLGAAQETQYFGPGTRLLVL.

In this sample, this clone turned up a few times. The rearrangement links TRBV24-1 to TRBJ2-7, with 9 bases lining up with TRBD1. V was pared by 4 bases and J by 0 bases, with 3 bases of the junction left unmatched. This CDR3 comprises 15 residues. Germline CDR1 and CDR2: KGHDR and SFDVKD. DNA for the CDR3: TGTGCCACCAGTGAGAGGGACAGGGTCTCCTACGAGCAGTACTTC. This sequence encodes CATSERDRVSYEQYF.

In regard to this clone: Other DNA sequences from this sample encode an identical CDR3 as well. The chain is built from TRBV6-1 and TRBJ2-1; 13 positions match TRBD2. Germline CDR1 and CDR2: MNHNS and SASEGT. The CDR3 is made up of 15 amino acids. The ends lost 1 base at V and 7 bases at J; junction bases unmatched: 1. The CDR3 nucleotides are TGTGCCAGCAGTGAAGGGACTAGCGGGAGTAATGAGCAGTTCTTC. It is translated as CASSEGTSGSNEQFF.

The chain is built from TRBV5-1 and TRBJ2-5, with a weak D call TRBD2 (6 bases). The length of the CDR3 is 14 residues. Germline CDR1 SGHRS, CDR2 YFSETQ. V lost 3 bases, J lost 4 bases, and 13 bases lay in between. The CDR3 region has the DNA TGCGCCAGCAGCTGGGAGGCCTGGGGAGAGACCCAGTACTTC. This codes for CASSWEAWGETQYF.

The chain joins TRBV29-1 to TRBJ2-3; the match to TRBD2 covers 7 bases. After removal of 6 bases from V and 3 bases from J, the junction contained 12 bases not matched to a gene. The CDR3 totals 15 residues. Per the germline V gene, CDR1 is SQVTM and CDR2 is ANQGSEA. The CDR3 DNA follows: TGCAGCGTGACACGGGGCGGGAGAGTGACAGATACGCAGTATTTT. This encodes CSVTRGGRVTDTQYF.

This sequence joins TRBV5-4 and TRBJ2-2; the D is unclear. The CDR3 runs 13 residues. Germline assignment: CDR1 SGHNT and CDR2 YYREEE (reference sequence). V was clipped by 4 bases and J by 5 bases, with 9 bases between them. For the CDR3, the DNA is TGTGCCAGCAGCCGAAGAGAGACCGGGGAGCTGTTTTTT. Amino acid sequence: CASSRRETGELFF.

The CDR3: CASSFGAGGVYEQYF. The DNA for the CDR3 is TGTGCCAGCAGCTTTGGAGCGGGAGGGGTCTACGAGCAGTACTTC. The chain recombines TRBV7-9 with TRBJ2-7, with 10 bases that match TRBD2. Germline assignment: CDR1 SEHNR and CDR2 FQNEAQ (reference sequence). The J segment lost 3 bases and the V segment lost 3 bases, leaving 5 bases of the junction unmatched. The CDR3 is made up of 15 amino acids.

This chain uses TRBV4-2 with TRBJ2-1, with D perhaps matching TRBD2 (5 bases). CDR1 and CDR2 from the germline V gene are LGHNA and YNFKEQ. The CDR3 covers 15 residues. Trimming pared 0 bases from V and 4 bases from J, leaving 10 bases between. This CDR3 reads CASSQDQAVYNEQFF. CDR3 nucleotide sequence: TGTGCCAGCAGCCAAGATCAAGCGGTGTACAATGAGCAGTTCTTC.

The J gene is TRBJ2-3, the V gene TRBV11-2, with D maybe TRBD2 (5 bases). Germline V gene data show CDR1 as SGHAT and CDR2 as FQNNGV. The CDR3 covers 14 residues. The V gene lost 5 bases and the J gene lost 5 bases, with 14 bases spanning the gap. DNA for the CDR3: TGTGCCAGCAGCGCCGGACTCGGCAAAGATACGCAGTATTTT. This sequence encodes CASSAGLGKDTQYF.

The chain has TRBV10-3 and TRBJ2-5; D ambiguous. CDR1 and CDR2 (germline): ENHRY, SYGVKD. CDR3 length: 13 amino acids. Between the trimmed V and J ends, which lost 3 bases and 5 bases, there was a span of 10 bases. CDR3 residues: CAISDPRAETQYF. For the CDR3, the DNA is TGTGCCATCAGTGACCCTCGAGCGGAGACCCAGTACTTC.

V and J are TRBV13 and TRBJ2-5; D unclear. V dropped 5 bases and J dropped 5 bases, with 12 bases sitting between them. This CDR3 spans 13 amino acids. In germline, CDR1 is PRHDT, CDR2 FYEKMQ (reference sequence). As DNA, the CDR3 is TGTGCCAGCAGCCTGCCCCCCACGGAGACCCAGTACTTC. This codes for CASSLPPTETQYF.

In DNA, the CDR3 is TGTGCCAGTAGTCCGGGACAGGCAGATCAGCCCCAGCATTTT. Translated: CASSPGQADQPQHF. This chain joins TRBV19 and TRBJ1-5; 8 bases align to TRBD1. This CDR3 spans 14 amino acids. CDR1 is LNHDA, CDR2 SQIVND, per germline (reference sequence). Losses at the gene ends were 5 bases for V and 5 bases for J; bases not matched to a gene: 5.

This chain joins TRBV9 and TRBJ2-7; TRBD1 is a possible D gene (6 bases). The CDR3 length is 12 residues. The germline V gene has CDR1 SGDLS and CDR2 YYNGEE. V gave up 8 bases and J gave up 3 bases, with 12 bases separating them. This CDR3 is CASQGQGYEQYF. CDR3 nucleotide sequence: TGTGCCAGTCAGGGGCAGGGCTACGAGCAGTACTTC.

The rearrangement joins TRBV27 to TRBJ1-2; D gene uncertain. Germline CDR1 is MNHEY and CDR2 is SMNVEV (reference sequence). The CDR3 runs to 13 residues. The V end was cut by 4 bases, the J end by 3 bases, with 9 bases between. The CDR3 is CASSSPEDYGYTF. The CDR3, as DNA: TGTGCCAGCAGTTCCCCGGAAGACTATGGCTACACCTTC.